Below are 9 T cell receptor beta chains sequenced from a single sample in a study of T cell changes during pregnancy in multiple sclerosis (dated by TCRdb to the late 2010s). The library relied on the immunoSEQ multiplex PCR assay. The table was pulled from immuneACCESS by TCRdb, which kept in-frame rearrangements only. Such tables lose some clones; where checked, under half of the loss comes from unresolved V genes, and the rest has no known cause. This sample holds roughly 40,000 clones; just over 90% were observed only once. In total, the top ten clones hold roughly 1.2% of the sample. The sequenced sample was peripheral blood, obtained before pregnancy. Every receptor here comes from a female donor with multiple sclerosis, enrolled in a pregnancy study.

The table lists this clone with a count of one. The gene calls are TRBV4-3 and TRBJ2-1, with 8 bases that match TRBD2. Trimming took 0 bases from V and 2 from J; bases not matched to a gene: 15. CDR1 is LGHNA, CDR2 YSLEER, per germline. This CDR3 is built from 20 residues. CDR3 residues: CASSQDAGGGWLAPYNEQFF. The CDR3 DNA reads TGCGCCAGCAGCCAAGATGCCGGGGGGGGTTGGCTAGCGCCCTACAATGAGCAGTTCTTC.

The rearrangement links TRBV23-1 to TRBJ2-5; possibly TRBD2 for D (6 bases). TRBV23-1 is an ORF; its function is uncertain. The V end lost 8 bases, the J end lost 5 bases, and 24 bases lay between the germline ends. There are 16 residues in the CDR3. In nucleotides, the CDR3 is TGCGCCAGCCAACTTATCGGAGGGCCGGTACGGGAGACCCAGTACTTC. Residues: CASQLIGGPVRETQYF.

This clone showed up just a few times. The rearrangement uses TRBV28 and TRBJ1-2; a possible D gene is TRBD1 (6 bases). Germline V lookup: CDR1 MDHEN, CDR2 SYDVKM. There are 11 residues in the CDR3. Deletions cut 5 bases from V and 7 bases from J, with 8 bases between. CDR3 nucleotide sequence: TGTGCCAGCAGTCTGACAGGTGGCTACACCTTC. This encodes CASSLTGGYTF.

The chain employs TRBV28 and TRBJ2-1; 12 bases match TRBD1. V was pared by 4 bases and J by 7 bases, with 8 bases of the junction left unmatched. Germline CDR1 MDHEN, CDR2 SYDVKM. The CDR3 has 16 amino acids. Here the CDR3 DNA reads TGTGCCAGCAGTTCTCCGGGACAGGGGGCGCGGAATGAGCAGTTCTTC. This translates into CASSSPGQGARNEQFF. The entire variable domain, with the rest obtained from reference TRBV28 and TRBJ2-1, is as follows: DVKVTQSSRYLVKRTGEKVFLECVQDMDHENMFWYRQDPGLGLRLIYFSYDVKMKEKGDIPEGYSVSREKKERFSLILESASTNQTSMYLCASSSPGQGARNEQFFGPGTRLTVL.

The chain links TRBV7-9 to TRBJ2-1, with TRBD2 identical over 11 bases. J was trimmed by 3 bases and V by 7 bases; bases with no gene match: 8. The CDR3 is made up of 16 amino acids. CDR1 is SEHNR, CDR2 FQNEAQ, per germline (reference sequence). The DNA for the CDR3 is TGTGCCAGCAAATCGGGACTAGCGGAGGTCTACAATGAGCAGTTCTTC. It specifies CASKSGLAEVYNEQFF.

This clone was recorded only once. The chain uses TRBV4-3 and TRBJ1-5, with D maybe TRBD1 (6 bases). Germline V gene data show CDR1 as LGHNA and CDR2 as YSLEER. The CDR3 sequence is 15 residues long. Trimming left V 2 bases short and J 6 bases short, with 14 bases between. CDR3 sequence reads: CASSQNAGGPQPQHF. CDR3 DNA sequence: TGCGCCAGCAGCCAAAACGCGGGGGGCCCTCAGCCCCAGCATTTT.

This chain joins TRBV18 and TRBJ2-1, with 10 bases lining up with TRBD2. There are 16 residues in the CDR3. The germline CDR1 and CDR2 sequences are KGHSH and LQKENI. The V segment lost 3 bases and the J segment 7 bases; nucleotides outside the gene matches: 9. CDR3 region: CASSPPGLALGNEQFF. The CDR3 coding sequence is TGTGCCAGCTCACCGCCGGGACTAGCGCTCGGGAATGAGCAGTTCTTC.

The chain carries TRBV5-4 and TRBJ2-1; weak D call: TRBD2 (6 bases). The CDR3 covers 15 residues. Trimming shortened V by 2 bases and J by 7 bases, and 16 bases separated the two germline ends. Germline V gives CDR1 SGHNT, CDR2 YYREEE (reference sequence). CDR3 nucleotide sequence: TGTGCCAGCAGCTTACTCTCCTTTAGCGGAAATGAGCAGTTCTTC. Its translation is CASSLLSFSGNEQFF.

The rearrangement uses TRBV27 and TRBJ1-2; D call uncertain. This CDR3 has 14 amino acids. The germline V and J ends were trimmed by 6 bases and 1 base, with 12 bases remaining between them. Germline lookup yields CDR1 MNHEY and CDR2 SMNVEV (reference sequence). The CDR3 here is CASRSGADNYGYTF. The CDR3 DNA reads as TGTGCCAGCAGGTCAGGAGCGGATAACTATGGCTACACCTTC.